These 31 T cell receptor beta chains originate from one sample sequenced in a study of neurological immune-mediated disorders. TCRdb itself ran the 5' RACE reads through MiXCR, one entry per CDR3 protein. The table records approximately 87,000 distinct CDR3 sequences, roughly an eighth of them present only once. Sequencing used PBMCs. The origin of the receptors is a woman in her 50s in good health.

This clonotype occurred a few times. The chain uses TRBV6-2 or TRBV6-3 and TRBJ2-1; D not resolved. The CDR3 consists of 17 residues. Germline CDR1 and CDR2: MNHEY and SVGEGT. V was cut by 2 bases and J by 7 bases, with 21 bases left in between. This chain's CDR3 is CASSYAPHRAYMNEQFF. The CDR3 region has the DNA TGTGCCAGCAGTTACGCACCTCACCGGGCTTATATGAATGAGCAGTTCTTC.

This clonotype was counted at least ten times. This chain links TRBV6-6 with TRBJ2-3; TRBD2 aligns across 8 bases. The CDR3 totals 16 residues. Trimming cost V 0 bases and J 7 bases; bases outside gene matches: 9. Germline V gives CDR1 MNHNY, CDR2 SVGAGI (reference sequence). The CDR3 sequence is CASSYSVAGSYNTQYF. CDR3 sequence (DNA): TGTGCCAGCAGTTACTCGGTAGCGGGGTCATATAATACGCAGTATTTT.

The rearrangement joins TRBV27 to TRBJ2-3; D is ambiguous. The ends were cut back, 3 bases at V and 6 bases at J, with 19 bases in the middle. This CDR3 spans 16 amino acids. Germline lookup yields CDR1 MNHEY and CDR2 SMNVEV (reference sequence). The CDR3 DNA follows: TGTGCCAGCAGTTTTCTAGGCCCTCAGTCCGCGGATACGCAGTATTTT. This encodes CASSFLGPQSADTQYF.

The sample holds many counts of this clonotype. The chain links TRBV11-2 to TRBJ2-4, with 10 bases lining up with TRBD2. The CDR3 is made up of 16 amino acids. From germline, CDR1 is SGHAT and CDR2 FQNNGV. The V and J ends lost 0 bases and 2 bases, in that order; junction bases with no gene match: 1. The CDR3 nucleotides read TGTGCCAGCAGCTTAGAAGCGGGAGGGACCAAAAACATTCAGTACTTC. Translated: CASSLEAGGTKNIQYF.

This clonotype came up many times. The chain carries TRBV28 and TRBJ2-7; unclear D gene. Germline values: CDR1 MDHEN, CDR2 SYDVKM. Trimming removed 6 bases from V and 0 bases from J, with 18 bases in between. The CDR3 runs to 16 residues. The CDR3 protein is CASSLPPPGRSYEQYF. The DNA for the CDR3 is TGTGCCAGCAGCCTACCCCCCCCGGGCCGCTCCTACGAGCAGTACTTC.

J is TRBJ2-3 and V is TRBV2; TRBD2 aligns across 9 bases. V lost 5 bases, J lost 3 bases, and 9 bases stayed unmatched. The CDR3 sequence is 16 residues long. CDR1 is SNHLY and CDR2 is FYNNEI in the germline V gene. The CDR3 is CASSNLAGKGTDTQYF. CDR3 nucleotides: TGTGCCAGCAGTAATCTAGCGGGAAAGGGAACAGATACGCAGTATTTT. Based on the CDR3 plus reference TRBV2 and TRBJ2-3, the full variable domain is EPEVTQTPSHQVTQMGQEVILRCVPISNHLYFYWYRQILGQKVEFLVSFYNNEISEKSEIFDDQFSVERPDGSNFTLKIRSTKLEDSAMYFCASSNLAGKGTDTQYFGPGTRLTVL.

The chain is built from TRBV5-1 and TRBJ2-3; 7 nucleotides line up with TRBD1. CDR1 and CDR2 (germline): SGHRS, YFSETQ. V lost 5 bases, J lost 6 bases, and 9 bases stayed unmatched. The CDR3 contains 14 residues. This chain's CDR3 is CASRPGQAADTQYF. DNA of the CDR3: TGCGCCAGCAGACCAGGACAGGCAGCCGATACGCAGTATTTT.

This clonotype was seen ten or more times. V gene TRBV13 combines with J gene TRBJ2-7; D is possibly TRBD2 (6 bases). V was cut by 7 bases and J by 6 bases, with 16 bases left in between. CDR1 PRHDT and CDR2 FYEKMQ come from the germline V gene (reference sequence). The CDR3 contains 13 residues. In DNA, the CDR3 is TGTGCCAGCACCCCCCCCGGGGGACCCGAGCAGTACTTC. Translating it yields CASTPPGGPEQYF.

This clonotype was found many times. The chain combines TRBV12-3 or TRBV12-4 with TRBJ2-1, with D maybe TRBD2 (6 bases). This CDR3 is 16 amino acids long. The germline V and J ends were trimmed by 6 bases and 0 bases, with 15 bases remaining between them. The CDR3 loop is CASRGSRRGSYNEQFF. The CDR3 coding sequence is TGTGCCAGCAGGGGGTCACGGAGGGGCTCCTACAATGAGCAGTTCTTC.

This clonotype was recorded at least ten times. The chain couples TRBV27 to TRBJ2-1; 7 positions agree with TRBD2. The CDR3 consists of 14 residues. Germline assignment: CDR1 MNHEY and CDR2 SMNVEV (reference sequence). J was trimmed by 8 bases and V by 7 bases; bases with no gene match: 11. CDR3 region: CASIKAGKRDEQFF. The CDR3 DNA reads TGTGCCAGCATAAAAGCGGGAAAGAGGGATGAGCAGTTCTTC.

This clonotype was counted many times. The chain links TRBV5-6 to TRBJ2-5; 11 positions agree with TRBD1. CDR3 size: 16 residues. The trim removed 4 bases at V and 4 bases at J, leaving 9 bases unmatched. Germline CDR1 and CDR2: SGHDT and YYEEEE. The CDR3 DNA is TGTGCCAGCAGCGCCTTGGGACAGGGGGTAAGAGAGACCCAGTACTTC. Its translation is CASSALGQGVRETQYF. The whole variable domain, remainder taken from reference TRBV5-6 and TRBJ2-5, is DAGVTQSPTHLIKTRGQQVTLRCSPKSGHDTVSWYQQALGQGPQFIFQYYEEEERQRGNFPDRFSGHQFPNYSSELNVNALLLGDSALYLCASSALGQGVRETQYFGPGTRLLVL.

The chain combines TRBV5-1 with TRBJ2-7; TRBD2 is a possible D gene (6 bases). The CDR3 consists of 15 residues. Per germline, CDR1 SGHRS and CDR2 YFSETQ. Trimming pared 3 bases from V and 2 bases from J, leaving 15 bases between. CDR3 sequence: CASSSGEAYAYEQYF. CDR3 sequence (DNA): TGCGCCAGCAGCTCGGGGGAGGCGTATGCCTACGAGCAGTACTTC.

This clonotype was found many times. The J gene is TRBJ2-7, the V gene TRBV7-9; maybe TRBD1 (6 bases). The germline gives CDR1 SEHNR, CDR2 FQNEAQ (reference sequence). V dropped 2 bases and J dropped 5 bases, with 13 bases sitting between them. The CDR3 has 14 amino acids. The CDR3, as DNA: TGTGCCAGCAGCTTAACTACAGGGTCCCACGAGCAGTACTTC. This gives the protein CASSLTTGSHEQYF.

This clonotype was seen ten or more times. V gene TRBV20-1 combines with J gene TRBJ2-7, with 14 nucleotides matching TRBD2. V lost 6 bases to trimming and J lost 4 bases; unmatched junction nucleotides: 5. This CDR3 spans 14 amino acids. Germline V gene data show CDR1 as DFQATT and CDR2 as SNEGSKA (reference sequence). CDR3 bases: TGCAGTGCGCTTAGGACTAGCGGGGGGTACGAGCAGTACTTC. It translates to CSALRTSGGYEQYF.

This clonotype was counted at least ten times. The genes are TRBV20-1 and TRBJ1-1; D remains ambiguous. The CDR3 extends over 13 amino acids. CDR1 is DFQATT, CDR2 SNEGSKA, per germline (reference sequence). Trimming stripped 6 bases from V and 1 base from J, with 12 bases between. The CDR3 bases are TGCAGTGCGACCGGGGTACCGAACACTGAAGCTTTCTTT. Translation: CSATGVPNTEAFF.

This clonotype was counted ten times or more. The rearrangement joins TRBV5-1 to TRBJ1-1; the match to TRBD1 covers 7 bases. Germline V gene lookup returns CDR1 SGHRS and CDR2 YFSETQ. The CDR3 totals 15 residues. The V gene end was trimmed by 4 bases and the J gene end by 1 base; junction bases not matched to a gene: 7. CDR3 sequence (DNA): TGCGCCAGCAGCCCCAAGAGACAGGGGAACACTGAAGCTTTCTTT. Amino acid sequence: CASSPKRQGNTEAFF.

This clonotype was detected many times. V and J are TRBV5-1 and TRBJ2-2, with 9 nucleotides matching TRBD1. This CDR3 spans 19 amino acids. Germline-derived CDR1 and CDR2 are SGHRS and YFSETQ. Unmatched junction bases numbered 13, after V lost 4 bases and J lost 0 bases. CDR3 in amino acids: CASSPYRDRVKANTGELFF. The CDR3 region has the DNA TGCGCCAGCAGCCCCTACCGGGACAGGGTCAAAGCGAACACCGGGGAGCTGTTTTTT.

This clonotype was picked up many times. The J gene is TRBJ2-1, the V gene TRBV5-1, with 8 bases aligning to TRBD1. With 1 base clipped from V and 2 bases from J, the junction kept 2 bases outside the gene matches. The CDR3 is 15 residues long. From germline, CDR1 is SGHRS and CDR2 YFSETQ. Here the CDR3 DNA reads TGCGCCAGCAGCTTGTTGACAGGGGCCTACAATGAGCAGTTCTTC. Residues: CASSLLTGAYNEQFF.

This clonotype was picked up many times. V gene TRBV20-1 combines with J gene TRBJ1-5, with TRBD1 identical over 10 bases. Per the germline V gene, CDR1 is DFQATT and CDR2 is SNEGSKA (reference sequence). V was pared by 6 bases and J by 5 bases, with 13 bases of the junction left unmatched. The CDR3 loop spans 16 amino acids. The CDR3 is CSALDRGRPRDQPQHF. In DNA form, the CDR3 reads TGCAGTGCCCTCGACAGGGGGCGCCCCCGCGATCAGCCCCAGCATTTT.

In its sample, this clonotype was seen many times. The chain has TRBV9 and TRBJ1-1, with 7 nucleotides matching TRBD1. The CDR3 consists of 14 residues. The V gene end was trimmed by 4 bases and the J gene end by 2 bases; junction bases not matched to a gene: 5. CDR1 and CDR2 from the germline V gene are SGDLS and YYNGEE. CDR3 sequence reads: CASSPTGDNTEAFF. Written as DNA, the CDR3 is TGTGCCAGCAGCCCAACAGGGGACAACACTGAAGCTTTCTTT.

This clonotype was seen at least ten times. The chain is built from TRBV6-5 and TRBJ2-3; 8 nucleotides match TRBD2. V shed 5 bases, J shed 3 bases, and the junction held 13 bases outside the gene matches. The CDR3 totals 17 residues. From germline, CDR1 is MNHEY and CDR2 SVGAGI. CDR3 sequence reads: CASSPLGGGRGTDTQYF. DNA of the CDR3: TGTGCCAGCAGTCCCCTCGGGGGGGGGCGAGGTACAGATACGCAGTATTTT.

The V and J genes are TRBV3-1 and TRBJ2-2; D is ambiguous. Germline V gene lookup returns CDR1 LGHDT and CDR2 YNNKEL (reference sequence). The CDR3 has 12 residues. Trimming stripped 4 bases from V and 4 bases from J, with 4 bases between. The chain's CDR3 is CASSPSTGELFF. The CDR3 DNA reads as TGTGCCAGCAGCCCGTCCACCGGGGAGCTGTTTTTT.

This clonotype showed up many times. The chain carries TRBV7-9 and TRBJ2-7, with D possibly matching TRBD2 (6 bases). CDR1 and CDR2 from the germline V gene are SEHNR and FQNEAQ (reference sequence). V was clipped by 2 bases and J by 3 bases, with 17 bases between them. The CDR3 extends over 16 amino acids. CDR3 protein: CASSLISGVGHYEQYF. CDR3 DNA: TGTGCCAGCAGCTTAATTTCGGGAGTGGGGCACTACGAGCAGTACTTC.

This clonotype has at least ten counts. This chain joins TRBV6-5 and TRBJ2-5, with 9 bases identical to TRBD1. Trimming removed 6 bases from V and 6 bases from J; junction bases left unmatched: 11. The CDR3 loop spans 15 amino acids. Germline CDR1 and CDR2: MNHEY and SVGAGI. The DNA for the CDR3 is TGTGCCAGCAGCTCCTGGACAGGGGAAAAAAAGACCCAGTACTTC. This encodes CASSSWTGEKKTQYF.

This clonotype was counted many times. The genes are TRBV7-2 and TRBJ2-1, with D possibly matching TRBD2 (7 bases). Trimming took 6 bases from V and 6 from J, leaving 15 bases between them. Germline V gene lookup returns CDR1 SGHTA and CDR2 FQGNSA. This CDR3 has 14 residues. CDR3 sequence: CASRKGGAGNEQFF. CDR3 DNA: TGTGCCAGCAGAAAAGGGGGGGCCGGCAATGAGCAGTTCTTC.

This clonotype occurred many times. The rearrangement joins TRBV24-1 to TRBJ2-6; D possibly corresponds to TRBD2 (5 bases). CDR3 length: 19 residues. Trimming removed 0 bases at V and 2 bases at J, with 16 bases between. From germline, CDR1 is KGHDR and CDR2 SFDVKD. The CDR3 loop is CATSDLSHKEVTGANVLTF. The CDR3 DNA sequence: TGTGCCACCAGTGATTTGAGTCACAAGGAGGTAACTGGGGCCAACGTCCTGACTTTC.

This clonotype came up many times. In nucleotides, the CDR3 is TGTGCCAGCAGCTTCGGACTAGCGACAGATACGCAGTATTTT. Its translation is CASSFGLATDTQYF. The V gene is TRBV7-9, the J gene TRBJ2-3; 9 bases align to TRBD2. This CDR3 has 14 amino acids. The V and J ends lost 3 bases and 3 bases, in that order; junction bases with no gene match: 1. Germline CDR1 SEHNR, CDR2 FQNEAQ (reference sequence).

At least ten counts were recorded for this clonotype. The chain has TRBV7-2 and TRBJ2-2; D is perhaps TRBD2 (6 bases). The CDR3 consists of 15 residues. CDR1 and CDR2 (germline): SGHTA, FQGNSA. Trimming stripped 2 bases from V and 2 bases from J, with 9 bases between. DNA of the CDR3: TGTGCCAGCAGCTTATATAGCGGCAACACCGGGGAGCTGTTTTTT. This translates into CASSLYSGNTGELFF. The full variable domain, rest sourced from reference TRBV7-2 and TRBJ2-2, is GAGVSQSPSNKVTEKGKDVELRCDPISGHTALYWYRQSLGQGLEFLIYFQGNSAPDKSGLPSDRFSAERTGGSVSTLTIQRTQQEDSAVYLCASSLYSGNTGELFFGEGSRLTVL.

This clonotype was picked up many times. The CDR3 loop reads CSARGLADSYNEQFF. The DNA for the CDR3 is TGCAGTGCTAGAGGCCTAGCGGACTCCTACAATGAGCAGTTCTTC. This chain joins TRBV20-1 and TRBJ2-1; 7 bases match TRBD2. V lost 1 base and J lost 0; bases outside the gene matches: 3. The CDR3 runs 15 residues. Germline V gene lookup returns CDR1 DFQATT and CDR2 SNEGSKA (reference sequence).

This chain connects TRBV20-1 to TRBJ1-1; D may be TRBD1 (5 bases). The V end was cut by 3 bases, the J end by 10 bases, with 27 bases between. The CDR3 runs 16 residues. Germline V gene lookup returns CDR1 DFQATT and CDR2 SNEGSKA (reference sequence). CDR3 DNA: TGCAGTGCTAGGATCGGGAGTCGGGGGGGTAACGCTGGAGCTTTCTTT. It is translated as CSARIGSRGGNAGAFF.

The table lists this clonotype with many counts. The rearrangement joins TRBV5-5 to TRBJ2-1, with 8 bases aligning to TRBD2. The CDR3 is made up of 15 amino acids. Germline V gives CDR1 SGHKS, CDR2 YYEKEE (reference sequence). J gave up 0 bases and V 4 bases, and 3 bases lay outside the gene matches. In DNA form, the CDR3 reads TGTGCCAGCAGCCCGGCGGGGGGCTCCTACAATGAGCAGTTCTTC. It is translated as CASSPAGGSYNEQFF.